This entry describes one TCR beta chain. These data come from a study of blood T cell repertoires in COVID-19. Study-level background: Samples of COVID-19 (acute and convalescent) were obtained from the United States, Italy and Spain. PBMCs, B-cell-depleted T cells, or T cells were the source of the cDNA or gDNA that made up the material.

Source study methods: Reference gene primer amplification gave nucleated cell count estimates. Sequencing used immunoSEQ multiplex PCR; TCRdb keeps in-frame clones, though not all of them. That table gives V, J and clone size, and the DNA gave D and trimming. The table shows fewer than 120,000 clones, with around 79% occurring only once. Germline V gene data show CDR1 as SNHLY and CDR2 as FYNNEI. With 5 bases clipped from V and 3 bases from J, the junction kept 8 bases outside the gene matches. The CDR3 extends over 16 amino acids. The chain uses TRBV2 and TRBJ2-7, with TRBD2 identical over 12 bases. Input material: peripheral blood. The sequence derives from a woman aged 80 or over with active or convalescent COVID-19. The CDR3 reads CASSKGGLAGDYEQYF. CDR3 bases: TGTGCCAGCAGTAAGGGGGGACTAGCGGGCGACTACGAGCAGTACTTC.